This TCR beta chain was sequenced for a study of regulatory T cells in long-lasting Graves disease. Assembly of TCR beta libraries relied on iRepertoire HTBI primers together with Arm-PCR of CDR3 regions. TCRdb passed the multiplex PCR reads through MiXCR, listing each CDR3 protein once. The sample contains some 600,000 distinct CDR3 sequences, roughly 16% of which appear only once. Germline V lookup: CDR1 MNHNY, CDR2 SVGAGI (reference sequence). This CDR3 region has 18 residues. A word on this clonotype: A much larger clone lies one base from this, so it may be a read error.

Described time point: newly diagnosed GD, antithyroid drugs for less than 3 months. PBMC-derived RNA was used for the TCR library. The same data also went into a second study, on T cells in Graves' hyperthyroidism and ophthalmopathy.

The TCR originated in a man aged 18-30 years with Graves disease. The sample was peripheral blood mononuclear cells (PBMCs), taken at new diagnosis, from a patient treated with antithyroid drugs. This chain uses TRBV6-6 with TRBJ2-1; 7 bases fit TRBD2. The CDR3 sequence is CASSHSSTGGSSYNEQFF. The CDR3 region has the DNA TGTGCCAGCAGTCACTCGAGCACCGGCGGGAGCTCCTACAATGAGCAGTTCTTC.